Listed here are 23 T cell receptor beta chains from one sample, sequenced in a study of CD8 T cells in ankylosing spondylitis. Using its own MiXCR run on the 5' RACE reads, TCRdb lists one record per CDR3 protein. The table records hundreds of thousands of distinct CDR3 sequences, roughly 32% of them present only once. Specimen: blood, either unsorted or a sorted T cell fraction (not recorded which). The receptors were sampled from a male donor with ankylosing spondylitis or in good health (not recorded which).

This chain joins TRBV20-1 and TRBJ2-7, with D possibly being TRBD2 (7 bases). CDR1 DFQATT and CDR2 SNEGSKA come from the germline V gene (reference sequence). The germline V and J ends were trimmed by 6 bases and 3 bases, with 21 bases remaining between them. The CDR3 is made up of 15 amino acids. CDR3 sequence reads: CSAPWAGALGYEQYF. CDR3 coding DNA: TGCAGTGCGCCATGGGCGGGGGCGTTGGGCTACGAGCAGTACTTC.

The chain uses TRBV6-1 and TRBJ2-2; 9 bases line up with TRBD1. V was pared by 5 bases and J by 6 bases, with 7 bases of the junction left unmatched. CDR1 and CDR2 (germline): MNHNS, SASEGT. The CDR3 is 15 residues long. The CDR3 loop reads CASSRTGGSAGELFF. CDR3 coding DNA: TGTGCCAGCAGTCGTACAGGGGGCTCTGCCGGGGAGCTGTTTTTT.

The chain uses TRBV20-1 and TRBJ2-7, with 7 bases that match TRBD2. Germline assignment: CDR1 DFQATT and CDR2 SNEGSKA (reference sequence). CDR3 length equals 12 residues. V lost 7 bases and J lost 6; bases outside the gene matches: 9. The CDR3 here is CSVYLAGVEQYF. CDR3 in DNA: TGCAGTGTCTACCTTGCGGGGGTCGAGCAGTACTTC.

Only a few counts were recorded for this clonotype. CDR3 sequence (DNA): TGTGCCAGCAGTATATGGACAGGGAGCTCCTACAATGAGCAGTTCTTC. Protein product: CASSIWTGSSYNEQFF. The chain joins TRBV12-3 or TRBV12-4 to TRBJ2-1, with TRBD1 identical over 8 bases. The junction had 6 bases not matched to a gene; V was cut back by 5 bases and J by 0 bases. The CDR3 is 16 amino acids.

The J gene is TRBJ2-7, the V gene TRBV20-1; 8 bases fit TRBD2. Trimming took 0 bases from V and 1 from J; bases not matched to a gene: 8. Germline CDR1 and CDR2: DFQATT and SNEGSKA (reference sequence). CDR3 size: 16 residues. CDR3 region: CSARDLRGGPSYEQYF. The CDR3 DNA reads TGCAGTGCTAGAGATCTGCGCGGGGGGCCATCCTACGAGCAGTACTTC.

In its sample, this clonotype was seen a few times. The J gene is TRBJ2-3, the V gene TRBV6-1; tentatively, D is TRBD1 or TRBD2 (6 bases each). The CDR3 totals 13 residues. V was cut by 5 bases and J by 5 bases, with 11 bases left in between. Germline V CDR1 and CDR2: MNHNS, SASEGT. CDR3 in amino acids: CASSRGGRDTQYF. The CDR3 DNA follows: TGTGCCAGCAGTAGAGGGGGGCGAGATACGCAGTATTTT.

This clonotype was counted between two and nine times. The chain couples TRBV20-1 to TRBJ1-5; no firm D call. The CDR3 has 15 residues. Trimming removed 4 bases from V and 1 base from J, with 14 bases in between. In germline, CDR1 is DFQATT, CDR2 SNEGSKA (reference sequence). CDR3 bases: TGCAGTGCTACCCCGGAACGGGGAAGCAATCAGCCCCAGCATTTT. It codes for CSATPERGSNQPQHF.

This clonotype has only a few counts. V usage is TRBV7-6 and J usage is TRBJ2-1, with TRBD2 matching over 7 bases. V dropped 5 bases and J dropped 4; count of bases not matched to a gene: 5. Germline assignment: CDR1 SGHVS and CDR2 FNYEAQ. CDR3 length equals 14 residues. The DNA for the CDR3 is TGTGCCAGCAGCAGGGCGGGGGTATACAATGAGCAGTTCTTC. Residues: CASSRAGVYNEQFF.

The chain carries TRBV12-3 or TRBV12-4 and TRBJ2-5; D is possibly TRBD1 or TRBD2 (5 bases each). Trimming shortened V by 6 bases and J by 4 bases, and 18 bases separated the two germline ends. CDR3 length equals 15 residues. The CDR3 loop is CASRNGATRGETQYF. The CDR3 nucleotides read TGTGCCAGCAGAAACGGGGCTACAAGAGGAGAGACCCAGTACTTC.

CDR3 sequence (DNA): TGTGCCAGCAGTTTCGATGGCGTGGGGACCCAGTACTTC. It is translated as CASSFDGVGTQYF. The rearrangement uses TRBV12-3 or TRBV12-4 and TRBJ2-5; D not resolved. This CDR3 is 13 amino acids long. Trimming removed 3 bases at V and 7 bases at J, with 12 bases between.

This chain links TRBV5-1 with TRBJ2-7; possible D gene TRBD1, 5 bases. CDR1 SGHRS and CDR2 YFSETQ come from the germline V gene. The CDR3 is 16 amino acids. The V and J ends lost 0 bases and 1 base respectively, with 14 bases between them. CDR3 sequence (DNA): TGCGCCAGCAGCTTGGAGGCAGGGCCCACTTCCTACGAGCAGTACTTC. Its translation: CASSLEAGPTSYEQYF.

This chain links TRBV12-3 or TRBV12-4 with TRBJ2-7; TRBD1 is a possible D gene (7 bases). Trimming shortened V by 5 bases and J by 7 bases, and 18 bases separated the two germline ends. CDR3 length: 14 amino acids. CDR3 loop: CASSLRRGLGEQYF. CDR3 nucleotide sequence: TGTGCCAGCAGTCTCCGGAGGGGGCTGGGTGAGCAGTACTTC.

V gene TRBV6-1 combines with J gene TRBJ2-1; tentative D call: TRBD1 (5 bases). The CDR3 loop spans 15 amino acids. The V end was cut by 8 bases, the J end by 0 bases, with 14 bases between. The germline V gene encodes CDR1 MNHNS and CDR2 SASEGT. The CDR3 region is CASGARSASYNEQFF. The CDR3 DNA sequence: TGTGCCAGCGGGGCCAGGTCGGCCTCCTACAATGAGCAGTTCTTC.

This clonotype was picked up a small number of times. The chain is built from TRBV6-1 and TRBJ1-5; tentatively, D is TRBD1 (6 bases). The CDR3 covers 15 residues. CDR1 MNHNS and CDR2 SASEGT come from the germline V gene. The V and J ends lost 6 bases and 4 bases respectively, with 16 bases between them. CDR3 nucleotide sequence: TGTGCCAGCAGCCCACAGGGACTTCCAAATCAGCCCCAGCATTTT. Translated, it gives CASSPQGLPNQPQHF.

The chain couples TRBV29-1 to TRBJ2-1; 7 bases match TRBD1. Unmatched junction bases numbered 5, after V lost 3 bases and J lost 3 bases. The CDR3 has 14 residues. Germline values: CDR1 SQVTM, CDR2 ANQGSEA. CDR3 nucleotides: TGCAGCGTTGATGAAGGGGGCCACTACAATGAGCAGTTCTTC. Translated, it gives CSVDEGGHYNEQFF.

This clonotype was picked up a small number of times. CDR3 coding DNA: TGTGCCAGCAGCTTGGGCCAAGTTAACTATGGCTACACCTTC. Residues: CASSLGQVNYGYTF. The chain is built from TRBV5-8 and TRBJ1-2; D is unclear. Trimming left V 0 bases short and J 1 base short, with 7 bases between. From germline, CDR1 is SGHTS and CDR2 YDEGEE. This CDR3 spans 14 amino acids.

This clonotype has more than one count but fewer than ten. The rearrangement uses TRBV20-1 and TRBJ2-6, with TRBD1 matching over 7 bases. V lost 3 bases to trimming and J lost 2 bases; unmatched junction nucleotides: 4. Germline CDR1 is DFQATT and CDR2 is SNEGSKA (reference sequence). The CDR3 spans 15 residues. The CDR3 DNA follows: TGCAGTGCTAGTCTAGGGGGCGCTGGGGCCAACGTCCTGACTTTC. This gives the protein CSASLGGAGANVLTF.

This chain connects TRBV5-1 to TRBJ2-5; weak D call: TRBD1 (6 bases). Germline CDR1 reads SGHRS; CDR2 reads YFSETQ. Trimming stripped 0 bases from V and 0 bases from J, with 9 bases between. This CDR3 comprises 15 residues. The CDR3 spells CASSLGTVYQETQYF. Written as DNA, the CDR3 is TGCGCCAGCAGCTTGGGGACAGTGTACCAAGAGACCCAGTACTTC.

V is TRBV11-2 and J is TRBJ2-7; D uncertain. This CDR3 comprises 13 residues. The V end was cut by 3 bases, the J end by 1 base, with 7 bases between. Germline assignment: CDR1 SGHAT and CDR2 FQNNGV. The CDR3 reads CASSFGPSYEQYF. The CDR3 DNA reads TGTGCCAGCAGCTTCGGCCCTTCCTACGAGCAGTACTTC.

The sample holds a few counts of this clonotype. CDR3 region: CSAGNPGTSQDTQYF. The CDR3 DNA follows: TGCAGTGCTGGAAACCCCGGGACGTCCCAGGATACGCAGTATTTT. The V and J genes are TRBV20-1 and TRBJ2-3; D tentatively fits TRBD1 or TRBD2 (5 bases each). From germline, CDR1 is DFQATT and CDR2 SNEGSKA (reference sequence). Trimming pared 5 bases from V and 6 bases from J, leaving 21 bases between. The CDR3 has 15 amino acids.

This chain connects TRBV20-1 to TRBJ1-4; D is unresolved. The V end lost 1 base, the J end lost 7 bases, and 10 bases lay between the germline ends. There are 13 residues in the CDR3. Germline lookup yields CDR1 DFQATT and CDR2 SNEGSKA (reference sequence). The CDR3 sequence is CSARAGGIEKLFF. The CDR3 coding sequence is TGCAGTGCTAGAGCGGGAGGGATTGAAAAACTGTTTTTT.

This sequence joins TRBV6-4 and TRBJ1-6; no clear D. The CDR3 is 12 residues long. Between the trimmed V and J ends, which lost 10 bases and 9 bases, there was a span of 13 bases. The germline gives CDR1 MRHNA, CDR2 SNTAGT. CDR3 in amino acids: CAKHTSSSPLHF. The CDR3 coding sequence is TGTGCCAAACATACGAGCAGTTCACCCCTCCACTTT.

The chain carries TRBV20-1 and TRBJ1-1, with D hard to call. Per germline, CDR1 DFQATT and CDR2 SNEGSKA (reference sequence). Trimming took off 6 bases at V and 10 bases at J, with 15 bases between the two ends. This CDR3 spans 11 amino acids. CDR3 nucleotides: TGCAGTGCAGAATTGTCCACCGGAGCTTTCTTT. It encodes CSAELSTGAFF.